One sample yielded the 18 T cell receptor beta chains listed below, sequenced in a study of blood T cell repertoires in COVID-19 (dated by TCRdb to between 2020 and 2021). The protocol used for the library was the immunoSEQ multiplex PCR assay. This is the immuneACCESS table as TCRdb keeps it, with only in-frame sequences that have V and J called. A part of the clones is gone; compared with another copy, unresolved V genes explain less than half, and the rest is unexplained. The sample table shows tens of thousands of clones, and approximately 80% are seen once. Together, the top ten hold about 6.9% of the sample. Input material: peripheral blood. These receptors were obtained from a man in his thirties or forties with COVID-19, enrolled during active disease.

This clone was observed a single time. This chain joins TRBV12-3 or TRBV12-4 and TRBJ1-1, with D perhaps TRBD1 (5 bases). Trimming removed 6 bases from V and 6 bases from J, with 11 bases in between. The CDR3 loop spans 12 amino acids. The chain's CDR3 is CASSDSGSEAFF. The CDR3 nucleotides are TGTGCCAGCAGCGACAGTGGCTCTGAAGCTTTCTTT.

The gene calls are TRBV30 and TRBJ2-5; 7 nucleotides line up with TRBD1. The germline V gene has CDR1 GTSNPN and CDR2 SVGIG (reference sequence). This CDR3 is built from 15 residues. With 0 bases clipped from V and 2 bases from J, the junction kept 6 bases outside the gene matches. The DNA of the CDR3 is TGTGCCTGGAGTGTAGGGGGCCTCACACAAGAGACCCAGTACTTC. This codes for CAWSVGGLTQETQYF.

V is TRBV18 and J is TRBJ2-5; D is possibly TRBD2 (6 bases). V was cut by 3 bases and J by 5 bases, with 13 bases left in between. The CDR3 contains 14 residues. Germline lookup yields CDR1 KGHSH and CDR2 LQKENI. The CDR3 coding sequence is TGTGCCAGCTCACCCCCAACAGGAGGGGAGACCCAGTACTTC. It codes for CASSPPTGGETQYF.

The CDR3 here is CASSLPVEETQYF. The CDR3 DNA follows: TGTGCCAGCAGCTTACCGGTCGAAGAGACCCAGTACTTC. The chain employs TRBV7-2 and TRBJ2-5; D is ambiguous. The V gene's germline CDR1 is SGHTA and CDR2 FQGNSA. V lost 2 bases and J lost 3, with 7 bases in between. The CDR3 sequence is 13 residues long.

The genes are TRBV6-2 or TRBV6-3 and TRBJ2-1; TRBD2 matches 7 bases. V shed 6 bases and J 7 bases; nucleotides not matched to a gene: 15. Germline-derived CDR1 and CDR2 are MNHEY and SVGEGT. The CDR3 has 16 residues. This CDR3 reads CASSSLVRGSANEQFF. CDR3 coding DNA: TGTGCCAGCAGCTCCCTTGTCCGCGGGAGTGCTAATGAGCAGTTCTTC.

On this clone itself: At the DNA level, this CDR3 is encoded by other sequences in the same sample as well. The V gene is TRBV19, the J gene TRBJ1-2; weak D call: TRBD1 (6 bases). Germline CDR1 is LNHDA and CDR2 is SQIVND (reference sequence). V was clipped by 4 bases and J by 4 bases, with 10 bases between them. This CDR3 has 13 amino acids. The CDR3 DNA is TGTGCCAGTAGTAACAGGGACCTCTATGGCTACACCTTC. Its translation is CASSNRDLYGYTF.

V gene TRBV29-1 combines with J gene TRBJ2-7, with 10 bases aligning to TRBD2. J gave up 3 bases and V 7 bases, and 9 bases lay outside the gene matches. This CDR3 region has 14 residues. Per germline, CDR1 SQVTM and CDR2 ANQGSEA. The CDR3 loop is CSGRTSGRHYEQYF. CDR3 nucleotides: TGCAGCGGACGGACTAGCGGTCGACACTACGAGCAGTACTTC.

The chain recombines TRBV7-6 with TRBJ2-1; TRBD2 agrees at 12 bases. The CDR3 runs 15 residues. CDR1 is SGHVS and CDR2 is FNYEAQ in the germline V gene. The trim removed 2 bases at V and 9 bases at J, leaving 5 bases unmatched. The CDR3 DNA sequence: TGTGCCAGCAGCTTATGGCTAGCGGGAGGGCGTGAGCAGTTCTTC. As protein: CASSLWLAGGREQFF.

The rearrangement uses TRBV6-5 and TRBJ2-1, with D maybe TRBD2 (6 bases). Deletions cut 2 bases from V and 12 bases from J, with 17 bases between. The CDR3 runs 14 residues. Germline V CDR1 and CDR2: MNHEY, SVGAGI. CDR3 coding DNA: TGTGCCAGCAGTTACCAGGGACTGCATGACGGGCAGTTCTTC. Its translation: CASSYQGLHDGQFF.

The chain is built from TRBV6-5 and TRBJ1-2; TRBD1 matches at 7 bases. The CDR3 has 14 amino acids. CDR1 and CDR2 (germline): MNHEY, SVGAGI. Trimming removed 6 bases from V and 2 bases from J; junction bases left unmatched: 6. Here the CDR3 reads CASRLGTENYGYTF. The CDR3 coding sequence is TGTGCCAGCAGGCTCGGGACAGAGAACTATGGCTACACCTTC.

The rearrangement links TRBV6-1 to TRBJ2-2; D not certain. The ends were cut back, 3 bases at V and 8 bases at J, with 13 bases in the middle. The germline CDR1 and CDR2 sequences are MNHNS and SASEGT. The CDR3 loop spans 14 amino acids. The CDR3 DNA follows: TGTGCCAGCAGTGATCTGTGGGCTAAAGGGGAGCTGTTTTTT. Encoded protein: CASSDLWAKGELFF.

The rearrangement links TRBV7-9 to TRBJ1-4, with 9 positions matching TRBD1. The CDR3 is made up of 15 amino acids. Germline V gene data show CDR1 as SEHNR and CDR2 as FQNEAQ (reference sequence). With V trimmed by 5 bases and J by 5 bases, 6 bases remained unmatched. Here the CDR3 DNA reads TGTGCCAGCAGCCGAGGGACAGGGAGGAATGAAAAACTGTTTTTT. The encoded protein is CASSRGTGRNEKLFF.

V gene TRBV29-1 combines with J gene TRBJ1-5; 8 bases map to TRBD1. The germline gives CDR1 SQVTM, CDR2 ANQGSEA. The CDR3 is 13 residues long. J lost 6 bases, V lost 7 bases, and 8 bases had no gene match. The chain's CDR3 is CSATPGGGQPQHF. CDR3 in DNA: TGCAGCGCCACCCCAGGGGGCGGTCAGCCCCAGCATTTT.

The chain carries TRBV10-3 and TRBJ2-7; possibly TRBD1 for D (6 bases). V lost 6 bases and J 3 bases, leaving 6 bases between the germline ends. Germline CDR1 reads ENHRY; CDR2 reads SYGVKD. The CDR3 consists of 11 residues. CDR3 amino acids: CAIRDSYEQYF. The DNA for the CDR3 is TGTGCCATCAGGGACAGCTACGAGCAGTACTTC.

The genes are TRBV5-6 and TRBJ2-1, with 8 bases aligning to TRBD2. Germline assignment: CDR1 SGHDT and CDR2 YYEEEE. V lost 0 bases to trimming and J lost 8 bases; unmatched junction nucleotides: 7. This CDR3 is 15 amino acids long. The CDR3 protein is CASSLAERESDEQFF. CDR3 nucleotides: TGTGCCAGCAGCTTGGCGGAGCGGGAGAGTGATGAGCAGTTCTTC.

The chain links TRBV21-1 to TRBJ2-7; the D segment call TRBD1 is taken from the table without a DNA check. TRBV21-1 is classified as a pseudogene. CDR3 length: 13 amino acids. The CDR3 is CASTAGSWDEQYF. As DNA, the CDR3 is TGTGCCAGCACAGCAGGGTCCTGGGACGAGCAGTACTTC.

This chain uses TRBV5-4 with TRBJ1-2; tentatively, D is TRBD1 (6 bases). The CDR3 loop spans 14 amino acids. Germline V gene sequence: CDR1 SGHNT, CDR2 YYREEE (reference sequence). Trimming shortened V by 4 bases and J by 5 bases, and 15 bases separated the two germline ends. CDR3 in DNA: TGTGCCAGCAGCCCTGACGGGACACCTTATGGCTACACCTTC. It codes for CASSPDGTPYGYTF.

The rearrangement links TRBV3-1 (or the pseudogene TRBV3-2) to TRBJ2-1; TRBD2 matches at 10 bases. The CDR3 runs to 15 residues. The germline CDR1 and CDR2 sequences are LGHDT and YNNKEL (reference sequence). J gave up 4 bases and V 1 base, and 1 base lay outside the gene matches. The CDR3 is CASSQGLAGYNEQFF. The CDR3 DNA is TGTGCCAGCAGCCAAGGACTAGCGGGTTACAATGAGCAGTTCTTC.